Following are 18 T cell receptor beta chains from one sample sequenced in a study of post-analysis software for immune sequencing data (dated by TCRdb to the mid-2010s). Points the paper makes about the study in general: Significantly higher frequencies in patients than in controls were found for roughly 5 TRBV segments, including TRBV5-6, TRBV5-1 and TRBV20-1.

Libraries were built with PCR. The listed sequencing device is Illumina HiSeq 2500. To reduce PCR and sequencing biases, unique molecular identifiers were built into the TCR beta cDNA libraries. Starting from the raw public reads, TCRdb applied fastp trimming at Q25, assembled clones with MiXCR and retained in-frame beta chains. Identical CDR3 protein sequences are pooled into one entry, listed with their most common genes and DNA. This sample lists some 500,000 distinct CDR3 sequences; 45% were detected once. About 12% of the sample lies in the top ten. These receptors have no identified antigens. Sequences were obtained from blood. Receptor source: a girl aged 5-17 years with multiple sclerosis.

This chain links TRBV12-3 or TRBV12-4 with TRBJ2-7; TRBD1 agrees at 11 bases. The V and J ends lost 5 bases and 5 bases, in that order; junction bases with no gene match: 2. The CDR3 is made up of 13 amino acids. CDR3: CASSGQGADEQYF. CDR3 nucleotide sequence: TGTGCCAGCAGTGGACAGGGGGCAGACGAGCAGTACTTC.

The chain has TRBV5-5 and TRBJ2-5, with 7 bases fitting TRBD2. Germline V gene data show CDR1 as SGHKS and CDR2 as YYEKEE (reference sequence). V trimming: 4 bases; J trimming: 1 base; junction bases outside the gene matches: 7. The CDR3 contains 15 residues. The CDR3 sequence: CASSRGVNSQETQYF. The CDR3 nucleotides are TGTGCCAGCAGCCGGGGGGTTAACAGCCAAGAGACCCAGTACTTC.

The chain has TRBV28 and TRBJ2-1; possibly TRBD1 for D (5 bases). There are 14 residues in the CDR3. V lost 3 bases and J 4 bases, leaving 10 bases between the germline ends. CDR1 and CDR2 from the germline V gene are MDHEN and SYDVKM. This CDR3 reads CASSFTRAYNEQFF. The CDR3 DNA reads TGTGCCAGCAGTTTCACCAGGGCTTACAATGAGCAGTTCTTC.

In its sample, this clonotype was seen a few times. This sequence joins TRBV11-2 and TRBJ1-4; TRBD1 might be the D (5 bases). Trimming stripped 5 bases from V and 0 bases from J, with 25 bases between. Germline V gene sequence: CDR1 SGHAT, CDR2 FQNNGV. The CDR3 runs 20 residues. The DNA for the CDR3 is TGTGCCAGCAGCCTAGGGGTCGCGCTGGGACGAGTGGCAACTAATGAAAAACTGTTTTTT. It codes for CASSLGVALGRVATNEKLFF.

The chain recombines TRBV3-1 with TRBJ1-5; D remains ambiguous. The CDR3 length is 14 residues. CDR1 and CDR2 (germline): LGHDT, YNNKEL (reference sequence). V was cut by 0 bases and J by 5 bases, with 8 bases left in between. CDR3 protein: CASSQETTYQPQHF. CDR3 coding DNA: TGTGCCAGCAGCCAAGAAACGACTTATCAGCCCCAGCATTTT.

The chain employs TRBV20-1 and TRBJ2-1; the match to TRBD2 covers 11 bases. This CDR3 has 17 residues. Germline CDR1 reads DFQATT; CDR2 reads SNEGSKA (reference sequence). J lost 9 bases, V lost 1 base, and 14 bases had no gene match. Here the CDR3 DNA reads TGCAGTGCTAGAGCCCCGAGCGGTTTAGCGGGAGGGTTTGAGCAGTTCTTC. The encoded protein is CSARAPSGLAGGFEQFF.

The CDR3 DNA follows: TGTGCCAGCAGCCAAGAGCAGATTCAAGAGACCCAGTACTTC. This translates into CASSQEQIQETQYF. The rearrangement links TRBV4-2 to TRBJ2-5; D unclear. V gave up 0 bases and J gave up 2 bases, with 7 bases separating them. Per the germline V gene, CDR1 is LGHNA and CDR2 is YNFKEQ. This CDR3 spans 14 amino acids.

This clonotype was found once. The CDR3 DNA sequence: TGTGCCAGCAGCGTAGAAACGAATAGCAATCAGCCCCAGCATTTT. It specifies CASSVETNSNQPQHF. The V and J genes are TRBV5-8 and TRBJ1-5, with unresolved D. V was trimmed by 4 bases and J by 0 bases, leaving 11 bases between them. From germline, CDR1 is SGHTS and CDR2 YDEGEE. There are 15 residues in the CDR3.

This clonotype appeared once. The chain is built from TRBV3-1 and TRBJ2-5; D remains ambiguous. Per germline, CDR1 LGHDT and CDR2 YNNKEL (reference sequence). The CDR3 covers 13 residues. Trimming left V 4 bases short and J 4 bases short, with 10 bases between. The CDR3 loop is CASSRDLLETQYF. The CDR3 region has the DNA TGTGCCAGCAGCCGAGACCTGCTAGAGACCCAGTACTTC.

In its sample, this clonotype was seen once. The rearrangement joins TRBV12-3 or TRBV12-4 to TRBJ2-7; 7 nucleotides line up with TRBD1. V shed 6 bases, J shed 4 bases, and the junction held 6 bases outside the gene matches. The CDR3 is made up of 13 amino acids. The CDR3 here is CASRGQNSYEQYF. The CDR3 nucleotides are TGTGCCAGCAGGGGACAGAATAGTTACGAGCAGTACTTC.

This chain uses TRBV28 with TRBJ1-1; TRBD1 matches at 7 bases. V dropped 6 bases and J dropped 1; count of bases not matched to a gene: 5. This CDR3 is 14 amino acids long. The V gene's germline CDR1 is MDHEN and CDR2 SYDVKM. The CDR3 loop reads CASRQGTANTEAFF. CDR3 nucleotide sequence: TGTGCCAGCAGGCAGGGGACAGCGAACACTGAAGCTTTCTTT.

The gene calls are TRBV6-5 and TRBJ2-1, with D perhaps TRBD2 (5 bases). Trimming removed 0 bases from V and 1 base from J, with 10 bases in between. CDR1 is MNHEY, CDR2 SVGAGI, per germline. This CDR3 comprises 16 residues. The CDR3 coding sequence is TGTGCCAGCAGTTACTCGTTGCTAGCTTCCTACAATGAGCAGTTCTTC. This sequence encodes CASSYSLLASYNEQFF.

The chain is built from TRBV28 and TRBJ2-7; possible D gene TRBD1, 6 bases. The CDR3 has 15 amino acids. Germline CDR1 reads MDHEN; CDR2 reads SYDVKM. Trimming stripped 5 bases from V and 3 bases from J, with 17 bases between. CDR3 coding DNA: TGTGCCAGCAGTAGTGGGGGCCTCAACAGCTACGAGCAGTACTTC. Translated, it gives CASSSGGLNSYEQYF.

The rearrangement links TRBV6-6 to TRBJ1-3; D gene ambiguous. The CDR3 has 15 residues. Germline values: CDR1 MNHNY, CDR2 SVGAGI (reference sequence). Deletions cut 4 bases from V and 4 bases from J, with 14 bases between. The CDR3 here is CASSFHLAGGNTIYF. The CDR3, as DNA: TGTGCCAGCAGTTTCCACTTGGCAGGAGGAAACACCATATATTTT.

This sequence joins TRBV11-1 and TRBJ2-7; 11 bases line up with TRBD1. V shed 5 bases, J shed 2 bases, and the junction held 8 bases outside the gene matches. This CDR3 spans 16 amino acids. Germline CDR1 reads SGHAT; CDR2 reads FQDESV (reference sequence). CDR3 in amino acids: CASSPGPGQGAYEQYF. CDR3 DNA: TGTGCCAGCAGCCCAGGACCGGGACAGGGGGCCTACGAGCAGTACTTC.

This clonotype was seen many times. The genes are TRBV29-1 and TRBJ2-5; 8 bases are shared with TRBD2. Germline CDR1 reads SQVTM; CDR2 reads ANQGSEA. Germline trimming cut 4 bases from V and 5 bases from J; bases unmatched to any gene: 6. This CDR3 has 13 residues. CDR3 nucleotide sequence: TGCAGCGTTGCAGCGGGAGTCGATGAGACCCAGTACTTC. This translates into CSVAAGVDETQYF.

This clonotype was seen only a few times. This rearrangement joins TRBV4-1 to TRBJ1-1, with TRBD1 identical over 7 bases. Germline V gives CDR1 MGHRA, CDR2 YSYEKL. After removal of 6 bases from V and 6 bases from J, the junction contained 10 bases not matched to a gene. The CDR3 sequence is 14 residues long. CDR3 in DNA: TGCGCCAGCAGTCACGAAGGGGGCTACTCTGAAGCTTTCTTT. Translating gives CASSHEGGYSEAFF.

The rearrangement joins TRBV9 to TRBJ2-1, with 10 bases identical to TRBD1. V lost 3 bases to trimming and J lost 6 bases; unmatched junction nucleotides: 6. CDR1 and CDR2 (germline): SGDLS, YYNGEE. The CDR3 is 15 residues long. CDR3 sequence reads: CASSAGQGVGNEQFF. DNA of the CDR3: TGTGCCAGCAGCGCAGGACAGGGGGTAGGCAATGAGCAGTTCTTC.